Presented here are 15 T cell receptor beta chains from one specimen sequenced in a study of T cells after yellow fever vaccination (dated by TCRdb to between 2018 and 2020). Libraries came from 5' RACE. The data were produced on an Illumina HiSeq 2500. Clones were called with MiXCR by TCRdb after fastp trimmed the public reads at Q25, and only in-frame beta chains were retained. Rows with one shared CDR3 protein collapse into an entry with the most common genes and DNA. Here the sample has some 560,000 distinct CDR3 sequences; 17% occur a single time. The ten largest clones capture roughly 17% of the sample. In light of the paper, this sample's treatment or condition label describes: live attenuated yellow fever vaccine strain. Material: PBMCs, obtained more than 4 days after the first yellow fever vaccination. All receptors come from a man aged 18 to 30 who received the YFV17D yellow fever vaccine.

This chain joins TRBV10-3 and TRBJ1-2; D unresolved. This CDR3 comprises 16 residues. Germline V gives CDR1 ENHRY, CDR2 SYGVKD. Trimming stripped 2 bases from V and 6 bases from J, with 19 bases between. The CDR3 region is CAISEGQDVSIHGYTF. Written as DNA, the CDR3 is TGTGCCATCAGTGAGGGTCAGGATGTTAGTATTCATGGCTACACCTTC.

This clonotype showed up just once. The CDR3 sequence: CASSEILGGRETQYF. The DNA for the CDR3 is TGTGCCAGCAGTGAAATTTTGGGGGGCCGAGAGACCCAGTACTTC. The rearrangement links TRBV25-1 to TRBJ2-5; TRBD1 or TRBD2 may be the D gene (6 bases each). Germline V CDR1 and CDR2: MGHDK, SYGVNS. This CDR3 comprises 15 residues. Trimming cost V 2 bases and J 4 bases, with 14 bases left between them.

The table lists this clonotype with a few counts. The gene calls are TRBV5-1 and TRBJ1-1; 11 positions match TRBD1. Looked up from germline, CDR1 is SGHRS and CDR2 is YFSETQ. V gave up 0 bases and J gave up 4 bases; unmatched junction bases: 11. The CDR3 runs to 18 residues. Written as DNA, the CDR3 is TGCGCCAGCAGCTTGGTCGGACGGACAGGGGGCTCAGTCACTGAAGCTTTCTTT. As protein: CASSLVGRTGGSVTEAFF.

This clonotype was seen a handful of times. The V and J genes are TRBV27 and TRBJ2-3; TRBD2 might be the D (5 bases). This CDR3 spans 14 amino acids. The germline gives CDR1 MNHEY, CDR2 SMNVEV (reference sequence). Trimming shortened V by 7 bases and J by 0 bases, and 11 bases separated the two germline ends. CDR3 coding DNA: TGTGCCAGCACAGGACTCTCCAGCACAGATACGCAGTATTTT. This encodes CASTGLSSTDTQYF.

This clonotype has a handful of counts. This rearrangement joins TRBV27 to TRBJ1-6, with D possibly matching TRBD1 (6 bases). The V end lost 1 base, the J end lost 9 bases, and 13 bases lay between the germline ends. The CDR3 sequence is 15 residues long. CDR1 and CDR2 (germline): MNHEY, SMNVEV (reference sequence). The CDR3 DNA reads TGTGCCAGCAGTTTATGGGGCAGGGGAGGTTCACCCCTCCACTTT. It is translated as CASSLWGRGGSPLHF.

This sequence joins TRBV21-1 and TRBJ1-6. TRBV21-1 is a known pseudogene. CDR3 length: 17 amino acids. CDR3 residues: CASRAFWGSSYNSPLHF. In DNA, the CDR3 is TGTGCCAGCAGAGCCTTTTGGGGAAGCTCCTATAATTCACCCCTCCACTTT.

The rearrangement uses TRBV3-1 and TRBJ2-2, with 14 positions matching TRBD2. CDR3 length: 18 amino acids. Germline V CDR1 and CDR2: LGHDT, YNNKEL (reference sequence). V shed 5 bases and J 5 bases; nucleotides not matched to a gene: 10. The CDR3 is CASSSGLAGAAGTGELFF. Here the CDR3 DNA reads TGTGCCAGCAGCTCGGGACTAGCGGGGGCCGCGGGGACCGGGGAGCTGTTTTTT.

CDR3 sequence reads: CASTPRGQYEQYF. CDR3 nucleotide sequence: TGTGCCAGCACACCGAGGGGGCAGTACGAGCAGTACTTC. The V gene is TRBV7-9, the J gene TRBJ2-7; 7 nucleotides match TRBD1. The CDR3 runs 13 residues. Germline loops: CDR1 SEHNR, CDR2 FQNEAQ (reference sequence). The J segment lost 4 bases and the V segment lost 7 bases, leaving 7 bases of the junction unmatched.

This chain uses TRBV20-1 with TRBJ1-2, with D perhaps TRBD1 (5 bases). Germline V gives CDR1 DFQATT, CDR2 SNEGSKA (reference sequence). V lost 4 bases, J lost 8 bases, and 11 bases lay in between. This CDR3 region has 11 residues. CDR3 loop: CSAKGAWGYTF. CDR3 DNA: TGCAGTGCTAAAGGGGCATGGGGCTACACCTTC.

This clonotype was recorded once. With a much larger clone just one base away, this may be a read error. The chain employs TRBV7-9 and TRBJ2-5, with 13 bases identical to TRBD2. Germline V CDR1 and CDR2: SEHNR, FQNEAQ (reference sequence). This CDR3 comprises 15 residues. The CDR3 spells CVSSPGLAGLETQYF. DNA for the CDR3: TGTGTCAGCAGCCCGGGACTAGCGGGGTTGGAGACCCAGTACTTC.

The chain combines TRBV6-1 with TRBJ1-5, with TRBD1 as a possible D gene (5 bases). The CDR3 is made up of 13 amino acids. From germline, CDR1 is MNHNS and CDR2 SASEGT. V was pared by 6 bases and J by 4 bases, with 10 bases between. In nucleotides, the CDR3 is TGTGCCAGCAGCACGACAGAAAATCAGCCCCAGCATTTT. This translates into CASSTTENQPQHF.

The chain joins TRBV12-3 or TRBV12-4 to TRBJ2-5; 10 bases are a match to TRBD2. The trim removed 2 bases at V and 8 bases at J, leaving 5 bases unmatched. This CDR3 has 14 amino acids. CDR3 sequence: CASSLRLAGDTQYF. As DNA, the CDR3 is TGTGCCAGCAGTTTACGACTAGCGGGCGATACCCAGTACTTC.

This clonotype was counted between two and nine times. DNA for the CDR3: TGTGCCAGCAGTTACCTATCGGGGTACACAGATACGCAGTATTTT. It yields the protein CASSYLSGYTDTQYF. J is TRBJ2-3 and V is TRBV6-2 or TRBV6-3, with a tentative D call TRBD2 (5 bases). The CDR3 covers 15 residues. Between the trimmed V and J ends, which lost 2 bases and 2 bases, there was a span of 11 bases. CDR1 is MNHEY, CDR2 SVGEGT, per germline.

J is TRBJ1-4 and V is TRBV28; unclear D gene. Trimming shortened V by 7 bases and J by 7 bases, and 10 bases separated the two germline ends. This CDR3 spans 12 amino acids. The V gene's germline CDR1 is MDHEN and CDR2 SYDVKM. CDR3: CASTVRGEKLFF. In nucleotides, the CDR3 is TGTGCCAGCACCGTCCGGGGTGAAAAACTGTTTTTT.

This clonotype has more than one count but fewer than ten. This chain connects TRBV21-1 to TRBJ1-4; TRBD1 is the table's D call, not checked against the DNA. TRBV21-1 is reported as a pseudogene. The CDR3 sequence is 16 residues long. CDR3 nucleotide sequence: TGTGCCAGCAGCAAGGATCCCCAGGGGCCTAATGAAAAACTGTTTTTT. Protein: CASSKDPQGPNEKLFF.